Below, one T cell receptor (beta chain) is given with its context. The study assigned cohorts using participant-reported clinical history. Repertoires were generated with immunoSEQ multiplex PCR, while TCRdb's copy carries only in-frame clones and drops some. Among 350,000 or so clones listed, about 86% were seen once. The CDR3 contains 14 residues. CDR1 is SGHTA, CDR2 FQGNSA, per germline. Between the trimmed V and J ends, which lost 3 bases and 4 bases, there was a span of 12 bases. This sample is drawn from a study of blood T cell repertoires in COVID-19. Study overall: Material from acute and convalescent COVID-19 was sourced from the United States, Italy and Spain. T cells, B-cell-depleted T cells, or PBMCs provided the cDNA or gDNA that served as material.

V gene TRBV7-2 combines with J gene TRBJ1-2, with unresolved D. What was sequenced was PBMCs or T cells enriched from blood (not recorded which). This TCR came from a woman between 35 and 50 years old with acute COVID-19. The CDR3 nucleotides read TGTGCCAGCAGCTTCGGCGGGCGCATCTATGGCTACACCTTC. This translates into CASSFGGRIYGYTF. The full variable domain, completed using reference TRBV7-2 and TRBJ1-2, is GAGVSQSPSNKVTEKGKDVELRCDPISGHTALYWYRQSLGQGLEFLIYFQGNSAPDKSGLPSDRFSAERTGGSVSTLTIQRTQQEDSAVYLCASSFGGRIYGYTFGSGTRLTVV.